The 16 T cell receptor beta chains given below trace back to one sample, sequenced in a study of blood T cell repertoires in COVID-19. Profiling relied on immunoSEQ multiplex PCR, and the TCRdb table lists in-frame clones only, not all of them. The sample has around 91,000 clones; around 74% are singletons. Sample: peripheral blood. Every receptor here comes from a woman older than 75 with active or convalescent COVID-19.

The rearrangement uses TRBV2 and TRBJ1-5; D might be TRBD1 (6 bases). Germline CDR1 reads SNHLY; CDR2 reads FYNNEI. Trimming removed 6 bases from V and 1 base from J, with 10 bases in between. The CDR3 length is 14 residues. The CDR3 loop is CASRTQGSNQPQHF. The DNA for the CDR3 is TGTGCCAGCAGGACCCAGGGGAGCAATCAGCCCCAGCATTTT.

J is TRBJ2-1 and V is TRBV7-9; unclear D gene. The ends were cut back, 5 bases at V and 0 bases at J, with 5 bases in the middle. This CDR3 has 13 amino acids. Looked up from germline, CDR1 is SEHNR and CDR2 is FQNEAQ (reference sequence). CDR3 residues: CASSLSSYNEQFF. The CDR3 DNA reads as TGTGCCAGCAGCCTGAGCTCCTACAATGAGCAGTTCTTC.

V and J are TRBV7-2 and TRBJ2-7; TRBD1 matches at 7 bases. The CDR3 contains 14 residues. From germline, CDR1 is SGHTA and CDR2 FQGNSA. The V and J ends lost 4 bases and 3 bases, in that order; junction bases with no gene match: 6. The DNA for the CDR3 is TGTGCCAGCAGCTCACGACAGGGTAGCTACGAGCAGTACTTC. This codes for CASSSRQGSYEQYF.

The genes are TRBV5-4 and TRBJ2-7; 13 nucleotides line up with TRBD2. Trimming at V came to 4 bases and at J to 3 bases, leaving 4 bases not matched to a gene. Germline lookup yields CDR1 SGHNT and CDR2 YYREEE (reference sequence). This CDR3 has 15 residues. CDR3 sequence: CASSLGTSGIYEQYF. The CDR3 DNA is TGTGCCAGCAGCCTCGGGACTAGCGGGATCTACGAGCAGTACTTC.

The rearrangement links TRBV7-9 to TRBJ2-1; tentative D call: TRBD2 (5 bases). Germline assignment: CDR1 SEHNR and CDR2 FQNEAQ (reference sequence). The CDR3 spans 17 residues. V was clipped by 4 bases and J by 4 bases, with 20 bases between them. CDR3 nucleotide sequence: TGTGCCAGCAGCTCCATTTTTGGGGAAAGCGGATACAATGAGCAGTTCTTC. Encoded protein: CASSSIFGESGYNEQFF.

J is TRBJ1-5 and V is TRBV2; TRBD1 agrees at 8 bases. Losses at the gene ends were 6 bases for V and 6 bases for J; bases not matched to a gene: 13. The CDR3 runs to 16 residues. CDR1 SNHLY and CDR2 FYNNEI come from the germline V gene. The CDR3 bases are TGTGCCAGCAGGGGGGTCGGACAGGGTGTTAGTCAGCCCCAGCATTTT. It yields the protein CASRGVGQGVSQPQHF.

CDR3 sequence: CASSLSAGNEQFF. In nucleotides, the CDR3 is TGTGCCAGCAGTTTATCGGCCGGGAATGAGCAGTTCTTC. The J gene is TRBJ2-1, the V gene TRBV27; D unclear. The CDR3 is made up of 13 amino acids. Between the trimmed V and J ends, which lost 0 bases and 7 bases, there was a span of 7 bases. Germline V lookup: CDR1 MNHEY, CDR2 SMNVEV (reference sequence).

The genes are TRBV7-9 and TRBJ2-7, with TRBD2 matching 15 bases. Germline trimming cut 5 bases from V and 6 bases from J; bases unmatched to any gene: 5. CDR3 length: 15 amino acids. Germline V gene data show CDR1 as SEHNR and CDR2 as FQNEAQ (reference sequence). DNA for the CDR3: TGTGCCAGCAGCCTATGGACTAGCGGGAGGGTCGAGCAGTACTTC. It codes for CASSLWTSGRVEQYF.

The CDR3 sequence is CASSGGGSLRETQYF. Here the CDR3 DNA reads TGTGCCAGCTCGGGTGGCGGGAGCCTACGAGAGACCCAGTACTTC. V gene TRBV18 combines with J gene TRBJ2-5, with TRBD2 identical over 7 bases. The germline gives CDR1 KGHSH, CDR2 LQKENI. The V gene end was trimmed by 6 bases and the J gene end by 4 bases; junction bases not matched to a gene: 11. The CDR3 is made up of 15 amino acids.

This chain uses TRBV29-1 with TRBJ2-3, with 9 bases matching TRBD2. The ends lost 3 bases at V and 4 bases at J; junction bases unmatched: 8. Germline CDR1 reads SQVTM; CDR2 reads ANQGSEA. This CDR3 spans 15 amino acids. The CDR3 nucleotides read TGCAGCGTTGATCTTAGCGGGAGTGTAGCAGATACGCAGTATTTT. Protein: CSVDLSGSVADTQYF.

The rearrangement joins TRBV4-3 to TRBJ2-3; 8 bases are a match to TRBD2. Germline lookup yields CDR1 LGHNA and CDR2 YSLEER. The J segment lost 3 bases and the V segment lost 4 bases, leaving 9 bases of the junction unmatched. This CDR3 has 16 amino acids. The CDR3 bases are TGCGCCAGCAGCCCGGGGACTAGTGGGCTGACAGATACGCAGTATTTT. It yields the protein CASSPGTSGLTDTQYF.

The chain links TRBV11-2 to TRBJ2-7, with 10 bases identical to TRBD1. CDR3 length: 14 amino acids. Germline CDR1 and CDR2: SGHAT and FQNNGV. Trimming at V came to 5 bases and at J to 6 bases, leaving 7 bases not matched to a gene. The CDR3 sequence is CASSLGQGSSEQYF. In nucleotides, the CDR3 is TGTGCCAGCAGCCTGGGACAGGGGAGTTCCGAGCAGTACTTC.

This chain links TRBV5-4 with TRBJ2-7; 10 nucleotides line up with TRBD2. From germline, CDR1 is SGHNT and CDR2 YYREEE (reference sequence). Trimming cost V 4 bases and J 2 bases; bases outside gene matches: 3. The CDR3 has 14 amino acids. The CDR3 DNA follows: TGTGCCAGCAGCCCGGGGACTAGCGCCTACGAGCAGTACTTC. This gives the protein CASSPGTSAYEQYF.

V and J are TRBV6-1 and TRBJ1-1; unclear D gene. The length of the CDR3 is 14 residues. Germline V gives CDR1 MNHNS, CDR2 SASEGT. V shed 3 bases and J shed 5 bases, with 13 bases lying between them. The CDR3 is CASSENYGRTEAFF. In DNA form, the CDR3 reads TGTGCCAGCAGTGAGAATTACGGGAGGACTGAAGCTTTCTTT.

J is TRBJ1-1 and V is TRBV7-9, with D unclear. Germline V CDR1 and CDR2: SEHNR, FQNEAQ (reference sequence). This CDR3 is built from 11 residues. V lost 5 bases and J lost 5, with 6 bases in between. Here the CDR3 DNA reads TGTGCCAGCAGCCCGGGGACTGAAGCTTTCTTT. Translating gives CASSPGTEAFF.

In regard to this clone: One end of the junction varies from germline; a read error may be responsible. The V gene is TRBV5-1, the J gene TRBJ2-7; 7 bases are shared with TRBD1. CDR3 length equals 15 residues. The germline gives CDR1 SGHRS, CDR2 YFSETQ. CDR3 bases: TGTGCCAGCAGAACGGGTACAGGGGTTTCCTACGAGCAGTACTTC. Protein sequence: CASRTGTGVSYEQYF. The whole variable domain, remainder taken from reference TRBV5-1 and TRBJ2-7, is KAGVTQTPRYLIKTRGQQVTLSCSPISGHRSVSWYQQTPGQGLQFLFEYFSETQRNKGNFPGRFSGRQFSNSRSEMNVSTLELGDSALYLCASRTGTGVSYEQYFGPGTRLTVT.